This TCR beta chain was found in a study of T cells in Graves' hyperthyroidism and ophthalmopathy. Study-level results: Stable hyperthyroidism and ophthalmopathy were separated using 13 V-J signatures. Model-based prediction identified ophthalmopathy a median around 6.5 months prior to its onset. Most clonotypes that expanded in the thyroid above 0.001 also showed up in blood.

The CDR3 loop spans 14 amino acids. Deletions cut 10 bases from V and 10 bases from J, with 25 bases between. In germline, CDR1 is LNHNV, CDR2 YYDKDF (reference sequence). RNA transcripts yielded amplified TCR beta CDR3 regions. A set of HTBI primers served as the primers for a first-round RT-PCR of the TCR CDR3. TCRdb redid the calling of the multiplex PCR reads with MiXCR, one entry per CDR3 protein. The sample contains approximately 510,000 distinct CDR3 sequences, over 45% of which appear only once. Turning to this clonotype: Its target is not known.

This receptor was taken from an adult woman with Graves' disease, either hyperthyroidism or ophthalmopathy (not recorded which). The sequenced sample was peripheral blood or thyroid tissue (not recorded which). The J gene is TRBJ1-1, the V gene TRBV15; possibly TRBD1 for D (5 bases). CDR3 nucleotides: TGTGCCATCATGCACTCCGGGACCCAGAATGGAGCTTTCTTT. This translates into CAIMHSGTQNGAFF.